A selection of T cell receptor beta chains follows, all from one sample in a study of cytomegalovirus exposure and HLA in healthy donors. TCRdb keeps only in-frame clones here, not all; method: immunoSEQ multiplex PCR. In all, the sample yields tens of thousands of clones. Sequenced: PBMCs. The receptors shown here come from a man in his fifties in good health and CMV-seronegative. Both conserved end residues are part of each CDR3. D genes are given only for firm matches.

CDR3 DNA: TGTGCCAGCAATCATTTCACGAGTACCTTGAACACTGAAGCTTTCTTT
CDR3 protein: CASNHFTSTLNTEAFF
V gene: TRBV28
J gene: TRBJ1-1
D gene: -

CDR3 DNA: TGTGCCAGCAGCGAGAACAGGGGCGGAAAACTGTTTTTT
CDR3 protein: CASSENRGGKLFF
V gene: TRBV6-6
J gene: TRBJ1-4
D gene: TRBD1

CDR3 DNA: TGTGCCAGCAGCTTCCGGGAGAACACTGAAGCTTTCTTT
CDR3 protein: CASSFRENTEAFF
V gene: TRBV7-8
J gene: TRBJ1-1
D gene: -

CDR3 DNA: TGTGCCAGCAGCCGAGCGACTAGCGGGGGGAACATTCAGTACTTC
CDR3 protein: CASSRATSGGNIQYF
V gene: TRBV28
J gene: TRBJ2-4
D gene: TRBD2

CDR3 DNA: TGTGCCAGCAGCGTGACAGGCTATGGCTACACCTTC
CDR3 protein: CASSVTGYGYTF
V gene: TRBV9
J gene: TRBJ1-2
D gene: -

CDR3 DNA: TGCGCCAGCAGCCCCCAGTCTTACGAGCAGTACTTC
CDR3 protein: CASSPQSYEQYF
V gene: TRBV5-1
J gene: TRBJ2-7
D gene: -

CDR3 DNA: TGCGCCAGCAGCCAACTCGATCGGGGCTACGAGCAGTACTTC
CDR3 protein: CASSQLDRGYEQYF
V gene: TRBV5-1
J gene: TRBJ2-7
D gene: -

CDR3 DNA: TGTGCCAGCAGCGCACCTAGGGAGGGGACCCAGTACTTC
CDR3 protein: CASSAPREGTQYF
V gene: TRBV9
J gene: TRBJ2-5
D gene: TRBD2

CDR3 DNA: TGTGCCAGCGCCCCCGGGTATCTCTATGGCTACACCTTC
CDR3 protein: CASAPGYLYGYTF
V gene: TRBV28
J gene: TRBJ1-2
D gene: -

CDR3 DNA: TGTGCCAGCAGCAGAAGCGGGGGGCCTGGAGATACGCAGTATTTT
CDR3 protein: CASSRSGGPGDTQYF
V gene: TRBV6-6
J gene: TRBJ2-3
D gene: TRBD2

CDR3 DNA: TGTGCCAGCAGCCGACAGTTTTACAATGAGCAGTTCTTC
CDR3 protein: CASSRQFYNEQFF
V gene: TRBV6-5
J gene: TRBJ2-1
D gene: -

CDR3 DNA: TGTGCCAGCAGCTACGGACTAGCCCGCACAGATACGCAGTATTTT
CDR3 protein: CASSYGLARTDTQYF
V gene: TRBV7-2
J gene: TRBJ2-3
D gene: TRBD2

CDR3 DNA: TGTGCCAGCAGTTTCGGTGGGCTGGGCTACGAGCAGTACTTC
CDR3 protein: CASSFGGLGYEQYF
V gene: TRBV5-6
J gene: TRBJ2-7
D gene: -

CDR3 DNA: TGTGCCAGCTCACCACCGGCGGTGAACACTGAAGCTTTCTTT
CDR3 protein: CASSPPAVNTEAFF
V gene: TRBV18
J gene: TRBJ1-1
D gene: -

CDR3 DNA: TGTGCCAGTAGTTCACAGGGGGGGTATGTGAACACTGAAGCTTTCTTT
CDR3 protein: CASSSQGGYVNTEAFF
V gene: TRBV19
J gene: TRBJ1-1
D gene: TRBD1

CDR3 DNA: TGCGCCAGCAGCTTGGCAGGCTCCTATCCGGAGACCCAGTACTTC
CDR3 protein: CASSLAGSYPETQYF
V gene: TRBV5-1
J gene: TRBJ2-5
D gene: -

CDR3 DNA: TGTGCCAGCAGCTTAGCGAGCGGTACGCAGTATTTT
CDR3 protein: CASSLASGTQYF
V gene: TRBV7-9
J gene: TRBJ2-3
D gene: -

CDR3 DNA: TGTGCCAGCAGCTTCAGGGTTACCTACAATGAGCAGTTCTTC
CDR3 protein: CASSFRVTYNEQFF
V gene: TRBV11-2
J gene: TRBJ2-1
D gene: -

CDR3 DNA: TGTGCCACCAGCAGCTTTAAGGGAGATGGAAACACCATATATTTT
CDR3 protein: CATSSFKGDGNTIYF
V gene: TRBV15
J gene: TRBJ1-3
D gene: -

CDR3 DNA: TGTGCCAGCAGCCTGGCGGGGGCGCGGGGCTACACCTTC
CDR3 protein: CASSLAGARGYTF
V gene: TRBV28
J gene: TRBJ1-2
D gene: -

CDR3 DNA: TGCGCCAGCAGCCAAGTATCTACAGGGGCGTTTGGCGGGGAGCTGTTTTTT
CDR3 protein: CASSQVSTGAFGGELFF
V gene: TRBV4-1
J gene: TRBJ2-2
D gene: TRBD1

CDR3 DNA: TGCGCCAGCAGCTTGTGGCTAGCGGGGGAAGAGACCCAGTACTTC
CDR3 protein: CASSLWLAGEETQYF
V gene: TRBV5-1
J gene: TRBJ2-5
D gene: TRBD2

CDR3 DNA: TGTGCCAGCAGTGAGGTGTTACAGGATCAGCCCCAGCATTTT
CDR3 protein: CASSEVLQDQPQHF
V gene: TRBV2
J gene: TRBJ1-5
D gene: -

CDR3 DNA: TGTGCCAGCACCGAACGGACAGTGAATTTTGAAGCTTTCTTT
CDR3 protein: CASTERTVNFEAFF
V gene: TRBV2
J gene: TRBJ1-1
D gene: -

CDR3 DNA: TGTGCCAGCAGTGAAATCACAGGGTATTCACCCCTCCACTTT
CDR3 protein: CASSEITGYSPLHF
V gene: TRBV6-1
J gene: TRBJ1-6
D gene: -

CDR3 DNA: TGTGCCAGCAGCCCCCCTCAGCGGAGGGACGAGCAGTACTTC
CDR3 protein: CASSPPQRRDEQYF
V gene: TRBV7-8
J gene: TRBJ2-7
D gene: -

CDR3 DNA: TGCAGCGTTGAAGAGGGGAGAGGATATGGCTACACCTTC
CDR3 protein: CSVEEGRGYGYTF
V gene: TRBV29-1
J gene: TRBJ1-2
D gene: -

CDR3 DNA: TGTGCCAGCAGCGCGACAGGGGGCACTGAAGCTTTCTTT
CDR3 protein: CASSATGGTEAFF
V gene: TRBV9
J gene: TRBJ1-1
D gene: TRBD1

CDR3 DNA: TGTGCCAGTAGTATAGGGACAGGCGGAAAGCGCTACGAGCAGTACTTC
CDR3 protein: CASSIGTGGKRYEQYF
V gene: TRBV19
J gene: TRBJ2-7
D gene: TRBD1

CDR3 DNA: TGTGCCAGCAGACAGGGGAATGAAGCTTTCTTT
CDR3 protein: CASRQGNEAFF
V gene: TRBV25-1
J gene: TRBJ1-1
D gene: TRBD1

CDR3 DNA: TGTGCCATCAGGGGGGACAGGGGTAACTATGGCTACACCTTC
CDR3 protein: CAIRGDRGNYGYTF
V gene: TRBV10-3
J gene: TRBJ1-2
D gene: TRBD1

CDR3 DNA: TGTGCCAGTAGTATAATCGGGACAGCCACCGGGGAGCTGTTTTTT
CDR3 protein: CASSIIGTATGELFF
V gene: TRBV19
J gene: TRBJ2-2
D gene: TRBD1

CDR3 DNA: TGTGCCAGCAGTGACCGACTAGCGCCAGATACGCAGTATTTT
CDR3 protein: CASSDRLAPDTQYF
V gene: TRBV6-1
J gene: TRBJ2-3
D gene: TRBD2

CDR3 DNA: TGTGCCAGCAGCCAACTAGGCGGGGGGCCTTACGAGCAGTACTTC
CDR3 protein: CASSQLGGGPYEQYF
V gene: TRBV7-6
J gene: TRBJ2-7
D gene: TRBD2

CDR3 DNA: TGCGCCAGCAGCTTGTATGGGGGCAGCAATCAGCCCCAGCATTTT
CDR3 protein: CASSLYGGSNQPQHF
V gene: TRBV5-1
J gene: TRBJ1-5
D gene: -

CDR3 DNA: TGTGCCAGCAGTTCCCCCCAGCCCAGGGACAATCAGCCCCAGCATTTT
CDR3 protein: CASSSPQPRDNQPQHF
V gene: TRBV28
J gene: TRBJ1-5
D gene: -

CDR3 DNA: TGTGCCTGGGAGAAATGGCGGATGAACACTGAAGCTTTCTTT
CDR3 protein: CAWEKWRMNTEAFF
V gene: TRBV30
J gene: TRBJ1-1
D gene: -

CDR3 DNA: TGTGCCATCTCGACGGCGGGGGGCCGGGAGTATGGCTACACCTTC
CDR3 protein: CAISTAGGREYGYTF
V gene: TRBV10-3
J gene: TRBJ1-2
D gene: -

CDR3 DNA: TGTGCCAGCAGTGCTAGGGACGGGGGTATAAACATTCAGTACTTC
CDR3 protein: CASSARDGGINIQYF
V gene: TRBV27
J gene: TRBJ2-4
D gene: -

CDR3 DNA: TGTGCCAGCAGCTTGAGTTCGGGGAACTATCAGCCCCAGCATTTT
CDR3 protein: CASSLSSGNYQPQHF
V gene: TRBV5-5
J gene: TRBJ1-5
D gene: -

CDR3 DNA: TGTGCCAGCAGTTTATTTCTTAGGGGAATTACCTACAATGAGCAGTTCTTC
CDR3 protein: CASSLFLRGITYNEQFF
V gene: TRBV28
J gene: TRBJ2-1
D gene: -

CDR3 DNA: TGCAGCGTCTTATCAGGGGTGTCTGTCTACACCTTC
CDR3 protein: CSVLSGVSVYTF
V gene: TRBV29-1
J gene: TRBJ1-2
D gene: -

CDR3 DNA: TGTGCCAGCAGCCCCCTTCGCCTCAGCGGGGGATCGAACACCGGGGAGCTGTTTTTT
CDR3 protein: CASSPLRLSGGSNTGELFF
V gene: TRBV11-3
J gene: TRBJ2-2
D gene: TRBD2

CDR3 DNA: TGCGCCAGCAGCCTCCGGGCCCAGGGGGTCGATGAGCAGTTCTTC
CDR3 protein: CASSLRAQGVDEQFF
V gene: TRBV4-1
J gene: TRBJ2-1
D gene: TRBD1

CDR3 DNA: TGTGCCAGCAGCTTACGGACTAGCTTCAATGAGCAGTTCTTC
CDR3 protein: CASSLRTSFNEQFF
V gene: TRBV7-9
J gene: TRBJ2-1
D gene: TRBD2

CDR3 DNA: TGTGCCAGCAGGACACAGCTGAACACTGAAGCTTTCTTT
CDR3 protein: CASRTQLNTEAFF
V gene: TRBV6-6
J gene: TRBJ1-1
D gene: -

CDR3 DNA: TGTGCCATCAGCGACAGGGACGATTCACCCCTCCACTTT
CDR3 protein: CAISDRDDSPLHF
V gene: TRBV10-3
J gene: TRBJ1-6
D gene: TRBD1

CDR3 DNA: TGTGCCAGCGGCGGGTATGGCTACACCTTC
CDR3 protein: CASGGYGYTF
V gene: TRBV5-6
J gene: TRBJ1-2
D gene: -

CDR3 DNA: TGTGCCAGCAGCCTGAACTACCGGGACAGAGCAACCTACGAGCAGTACTTC
CDR3 protein: CASSLNYRDRATYEQYF
V gene: TRBV27
J gene: TRBJ2-7
D gene: TRBD1

CDR3 DNA: TGTGCCAGCAGCGCCGGACTAGAGAACCCAGATACGCAGTATTTT
CDR3 protein: CASSAGLENPDTQYF
V gene: TRBV9
J gene: TRBJ2-3
D gene: TRBD2

CDR3 DNA: TGTGCCAGCAGCTTAGCGGGGGGGCCGGAGGAGACCCAGTACTTC
CDR3 protein: CASSLAGGPEETQYF
V gene: TRBV7-9
J gene: TRBJ2-5
D gene: -

CDR3 DNA: TGTGCCAGCAGTTTAGCGGGGGGGCCTCTCGACTACAATGAGCAGTTCTTC
CDR3 protein: CASSLAGGPLDYNEQFF
V gene: TRBV27
J gene: TRBJ2-1
D gene: TRBD2

CDR3 DNA: TGTGCCAGCCAACCTAGGGGCACGGACACCGGGGAGCTGTTTTTT
CDR3 protein: CASQPRGTDTGELFF
V gene: TRBV9
J gene: TRBJ2-2
D gene: -

CDR3 DNA: TGTGCCAGCAGCCCCGATCAAGGGGAGGCCGAAAAACTGTTTTTT
CDR3 protein: CASSPDQGEAEKLFF
V gene: TRBV7-2
J gene: TRBJ1-4
D gene: -

CDR3 DNA: TGTGCCACCAGCCGGGTGTCCTATAATTCACCCCTCCACTTT
CDR3 protein: CATSRVSYNSPLHF
V gene: TRBV15
J gene: TRBJ1-6
D gene: -

CDR3 DNA: TGTGCCAGCAGTTTATTTGAGTACACTGAAGCTTTCTTT
CDR3 protein: CASSLFEYTEAFF
V gene: TRBV27
J gene: TRBJ1-1
D gene: -

CDR3 DNA: TGTGCCAGTAGTCCATCGGGACTGCTGCGAGGCTACACCTTC
CDR3 protein: CASSPSGLLRGYTF
V gene: TRBV19
J gene: TRBJ1-2
D gene: -

CDR3 DNA: TGTGCCAGCAGGACTTCGGGACTAGCGAGTCAAACCCAGTACTTC
CDR3 protein: CASRTSGLASQTQYF
V gene: TRBV6-5
J gene: TRBJ2-5
D gene: TRBD2

CDR3 DNA: TGTGCCAGCAGCCAGACAGGGGGGGGGCGAGCTTTCTTT
CDR3 protein: CASSQTGGGRAFF
V gene: TRBV9
J gene: TRBJ1-1
D gene: TRBD1

CDR3 DNA: TGTGCCAGCAGCTTAATGGCAGGGGGCTACGAGCAGTACTTC
CDR3 protein: CASSLMAGGYEQYF
V gene: TRBV11-3
J gene: TRBJ2-7
D gene: TRBD1